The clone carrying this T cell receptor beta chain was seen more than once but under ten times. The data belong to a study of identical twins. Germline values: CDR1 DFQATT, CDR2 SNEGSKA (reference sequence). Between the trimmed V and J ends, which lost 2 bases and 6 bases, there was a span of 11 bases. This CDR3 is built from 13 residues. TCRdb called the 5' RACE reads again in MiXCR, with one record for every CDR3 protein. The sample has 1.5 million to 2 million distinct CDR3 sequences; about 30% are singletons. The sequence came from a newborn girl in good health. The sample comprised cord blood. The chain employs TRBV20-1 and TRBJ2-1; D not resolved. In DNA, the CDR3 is TGCAGTGCTAGACACCAAGCGCTCAATGAGCAGTTCTTC. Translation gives CSARHQALNEQFF.